This T cell receptor beta chain emerged from a study of identifying expanded T cells in peripheral blood. Comment on this clone: Its antigen remains unknown.

During the collection period, no donor immune events like infections were recorded. Per the germline V gene, CDR1 is LNHDA and CDR2 is SQIVND (reference sequence). The CDR3 contains 14 residues. Trimming pared 3 bases from V and 4 bases from J, leaving 11 bases between. Assay used: immunoSEQ multiplex PCR; TCRdb lists only in-frame clones, some missing. The sample has around 100,000 clones; approximately 90% are singletons. The study's findings and limits: Approximately 1.2 clones differed between technical replicates, versus around 15 and 19 over time. Variance in clone template counts between approximately two-week samples significantly increased with total template count across all healthy donors.

The sequence was obtained from a person aged 18 to 70 in good health. Sequences were obtained from blood. The genes are TRBV19 and TRBJ2-3, with D perhaps being TRBD1 or TRBD2 (5 bases each). For the CDR3, the DNA is TGTGCCAGTAGTATTGGGGGAGCCCCAGATACGCAGTATTTT. Its translation is CASSIGGAPDTQYF.